Following are 25 T cell receptor beta chains from one sample sequenced in a study of regulatory T cells in long-lasting Graves disease. Construction of the TCR beta libraries employed iRepertoire HTBI primers in conjunction with Arm-PCR of CDR3 regions. TCRdb called the multiplex PCR reads again in MiXCR, with one record for every CDR3 protein. This sample has 400,000 to 650,000 distinct CDR3 sequences; roughly a sixth occur once, and the top ten carry 25%. Documented time point: newly diagnosed GD, antithyroid drugs for less than 3 months. Preparation of the TCR library used RNA extracted from PBMCs. These data also formed part of another study, on T cells in Graves' hyperthyroidism and ophthalmopathy.

The sequenced sample was peripheral blood mononuclear cells (PBMCs), obtained at new diagnosis, from a patient treated with antithyroid drugs. These TCRs come from a woman aged 35-65 years with Graves disease.

This clonotype was seen many times. The chain couples TRBV2 to TRBJ2-1; weak D call: TRBD1 (6 bases). This CDR3 is built from 12 residues. CDR1 and CDR2 from the germline V gene are SNHLY and FYNNEI. The V end was cut by 8 bases, the J end by 3 bases, with 8 bases between. The CDR3 bases are TGTGCCAGCGGACAGATCTACAATGAGCAGTTCTTC. This sequence encodes CASGQIYNEQFF.

This clonotype was detected many times. The chain has TRBV5-8 and TRBJ1-6; 8 positions agree with TRBD1. The junction had 6 bases not matched to a gene; V was cut back by 4 bases and J by 0 bases. Germline loops: CDR1 SGHTS, CDR2 YDEGEE. CDR3 length: 17 residues. The CDR3 reads CASSPRTGSSYNSPLHF. Here the CDR3 DNA reads TGTGCCAGCAGCCCTCGGACAGGGAGCTCCTATAATTCACCCCTCCACTTT.

This clonotype was seen at least ten times. The chain employs TRBV6-1 and TRBJ1-1; no definite D call. The CDR3 spans 14 residues. Germline-derived CDR1 and CDR2 are MNHNS and SASEGT. Trimming removed 6 bases at V and 4 bases at J, with 15 bases between. The CDR3 loop reads CASRPAGGTTEAFF. The CDR3 DNA is TGTGCCAGCAGACCAGCCGGAGGTACCACTGAAGCTTTCTTT.

This clonotype showed up many times. V and J are TRBV11-1 and TRBJ2-7; D is unresolved. V gave up 5 bases and J gave up 3 bases, with 14 bases separating them. CDR1 is SGHAT and CDR2 is FQDESV in the germline V gene (reference sequence). This CDR3 region has 14 residues. The CDR3 DNA sequence: TGTGCCAGCAGCCTCACTGACGGAGTCTACGAGCAGTACTTC. Translation: CASSLTDGVYEQYF.

This chain links TRBV10-3 with TRBJ2-3; D not certain. Per the germline V gene, CDR1 is ENHRY and CDR2 is SYGVKD. This CDR3 is built from 14 residues. V was clipped by 4 bases and J by 1 base, with 9 bases between them. The DNA of the CDR3 is TGTGCCATCAGTGGCGGAACGGGCACAGATACGCAGTATTTT. This gives the protein CAISGGTGTDTQYF.

This clonotype was counted a few times. The chain links TRBV14 to TRBJ2-5; 9 nucleotides align to TRBD1. The germline CDR1 and CDR2 sequences are SGHDN and FVKESK. The CDR3 is made up of 17 amino acids. V trimming: 1 base; J trimming: 4 bases; junction bases outside the gene matches: 10. For the CDR3, the DNA is TGTGCCAGCAGCCAAGGCCGGGACAGGGCATCGGTAGAGACCCAGTACTTC. The encoded protein is CASSQGRDRASVETQYF.

This clonotype was observed at least ten times. This chain joins TRBV18 and TRBJ1-5, with D unclear. Germline V gives CDR1 KGHSH, CDR2 LQKENI. The CDR3 covers 15 residues. Between the trimmed V and J ends, which lost 0 bases and 2 bases, there was a span of 8 bases. The CDR3 sequence is CASSPPGEGNQPQHF. The CDR3 coding sequence is TGTGCCAGCTCACCACCAGGAGAGGGCAATCAGCCCCAGCATTTT. Based on the CDR3 plus reference TRBV18 and TRBJ1-5, the full variable domain is NAGVMQNPRHLVRRRGQEARLRCSPMKGHSHVYWYRQLPEEGLKFMVYLQKENIIDESGMPKERFSAEFPKEGPSILRIQQVVRGDSAAYFCASSPPGEGNQPQHFGDGTRLSIL.

The chain joins TRBV2 to TRBJ2-1; 8 bases align to TRBD2. The germline V gene encodes CDR1 SNHLY and CDR2 FYNNEI. The CDR3 totals 14 residues. V lost 6 bases, J lost 12 bases, and 13 bases stayed unmatched. CDR3 protein: CASRRTGGPGGQFF. The CDR3 region has the DNA TGTGCCAGCAGGCGGACGGGGGGGCCGGGAGGGCAGTTCTTC.

V is TRBV27 and J is TRBJ2-7, with TRBD1 matching over 8 bases. Germline V gene data show CDR1 as MNHEY and CDR2 as SMNVEV (reference sequence). This CDR3 contains 15 residues. J was trimmed by 5 bases and V by 2 bases; bases with no gene match: 8. The CDR3 spells CASSLGWTGSHEQYF. In DNA, the CDR3 is TGTGCCAGCAGTTTAGGCTGGACAGGGTCCCACGAGCAGTACTTC.

Many counts were recorded for this clonotype. The rearrangement links TRBV11-2 to TRBJ2-5; 7 nucleotides line up with TRBD1. The CDR3 has 17 amino acids. The germline CDR1 and CDR2 sequences are SGHAT and FQNNGV. The V gene end was trimmed by 5 bases and the J gene end by 2 bases; junction bases not matched to a gene: 14. The CDR3 sequence is CASSLRYGTVQQETQYF. CDR3 DNA sequence: TGTGCCAGCAGCCTCAGATACGGGACAGTGCAACAAGAGACCCAGTACTTC.

This clonotype was picked up a small number of times. The V and J genes are TRBV6-1 and TRBJ2-1; 7 positions agree with TRBD1. V shed 6 bases, J shed 0 bases, and the junction held 8 bases outside the gene matches. Germline CDR1 is MNHNS and CDR2 is SASEGT. This CDR3 spans 16 amino acids. CDR3 sequence reads: CASRGTAENSYNEQFF. The CDR3 bases are TGTGCCAGCAGAGGGACAGCCGAGAACTCCTACAATGAGCAGTTCTTC.

The V gene is TRBV27, the J gene TRBJ1-2; TRBD1 matches at 9 bases. V was clipped by 6 bases and J by 2 bases; unmatched bases: 7. CDR3 size: 15 residues. Germline V lookup: CDR1 MNHEY, CDR2 SMNVEV (reference sequence). CDR3 DNA: TGTGCCAGCAGCAAGTGGACAGGGGTCAACTATGGCTACACCTTC. Residues: CASSKWTGVNYGYTF.

This clonotype turned up a few times. The V and J genes are TRBV28 and TRBJ1-5; TRBD1 is a possible D gene (6 bases). V was cut by 3 bases and J by 0 bases, with 12 bases left in between. This CDR3 contains 16 residues. Germline-derived CDR1 and CDR2 are MDHEN and SYDVKM. CDR3 DNA sequence: TGTGCCAGCAGTTTGAAGGGGGGTTATAGCAATCAGCCCCAGCATTTT. It codes for CASSLKGGYSNQPQHF. The entire variable domain, with the rest obtained from reference TRBV28 and TRBJ1-5, is as follows: DVKVTQSSRYLVKRTGEKVFLECVQDMDHENMFWYRQDPGLGLRLIYFSYDVKMKEKGDIPEGYSVSREKKERFSLILESASTNQTSMYLCASSLKGGYSNQPQHFGDGTRLSIL.

To note about this clonotype: A single base separates this from a much larger clone, so it may be a read error. The chain has TRBV6-1 and TRBJ2-7, with 11 positions matching TRBD2. The CDR3 covers 15 residues. The J segment lost 5 bases and the V segment lost 6 bases, leaving 9 bases of the junction unmatched. Germline-derived CDR1 and CDR2 are MNHNS and SASEGT. CDR3 DNA sequence: TGTGCCAGCAGACAAACTAGCGGGGGATCACACGAGCAGTACTTC. This sequence encodes CASRQTSGGSHEQYF.

Ten or more counts support this clonotype. The chain carries TRBV12-3 or TRBV12-4 and TRBJ2-7; 13 bases are shared with TRBD2. The CDR3 extends over 15 amino acids. V was clipped by 5 bases and J by 7 bases; unmatched bases: 8. The CDR3 sequence: CASSPGLAGLGEQYF. Here the CDR3 DNA reads TGTGCCAGCAGTCCGGGACTAGCGGGGCTTGGGGAGCAGTACTTC.

There are a few counts of this clonotype. J is TRBJ1-1 and V is TRBV5-8; D is undetermined. This CDR3 has 13 residues. V lost 10 bases to trimming and J lost 5 bases, with 18 bases between them. Germline values: CDR1 SGHTS, CDR2 YDEGEE. The CDR3 DNA sequence: TGTGCCTCTTTGCGGGCGAGACGTACTGAAGCTTTCTTT. Translating it yields CASLRARRTEAFF.

This clonotype has at least ten counts. This chain joins TRBV7-9 and TRBJ1-1; D uncertain. The V end lost 3 bases, the J end lost 1 base, and 6 bases lay between the germline ends. CDR1 and CDR2 from the germline V gene are SEHNR and FQNEAQ (reference sequence). The CDR3 extends over 13 amino acids. CDR3 DNA: TGTGCCAGCAGCTTTGAGAGGAACACTGAAGCTTTCTTT. This translates into CASSFERNTEAFF.

V and J are TRBV6-2 or TRBV6-3 and TRBJ2-2; weak D call: TRBD2 (7 bases). The CDR3 contains 15 residues. V lost 1 base, J lost 7 bases, and 13 bases lay in between. Germline V gene sequence: CDR1 MNHEY, CDR2 SVGEGT. In DNA form, the CDR3 reads TGTGCCAGCAGTTACTGGACTAGAGGGGGCGGGGAGCTGTTTTTT. Translated, it gives CASSYWTRGGGELFF.

V gene TRBV5-1 combines with J gene TRBJ2-3, with D unresolved. The germline CDR1 and CDR2 sequences are SGHRS and YFSETQ. This CDR3 comprises 15 residues. V lost 0 bases and J lost 2, with 10 bases in between. The CDR3 DNA reads TGCGCCAGCAGCTTGGGAGAATTATACACAGATACGCAGTATTTT. It translates to CASSLGELYTDTQYF.

The rearrangement joins TRBV4-2 to TRBJ2-1; maybe TRBD1 (5 bases). CDR3 length: 14 residues. CDR1 is LGHNA, CDR2 YNFKEQ, per germline. Trimming shortened V by 0 bases and J by 4 bases, and 7 bases separated the two germline ends. The CDR3 bases are TGTGCCAGCAGCCAAGACAGGGATTACAATGAGCAGTTCTTC. Its protein product is CASSQDRDYNEQFF.

The V and J genes are TRBV11-2 and TRBJ2-7; D not resolved. Trimming stripped 6 bases from V and 4 bases from J, with 13 bases between. The CDR3 has 13 amino acids. CDR1 and CDR2 from the germline V gene are SGHAT and FQNNGV. In DNA, the CDR3 is TGTGCCAGCAGACTAAGTTTACAATACGAGCAGTACTTC. This translates into CASRLSLQYEQYF.

This clonotype was recorded many times. V is TRBV12-3 or TRBV12-4 and J is TRBJ1-1, with a possible D match to TRBD1 (5 bases). The CDR3 loop spans 12 amino acids. With 5 bases removed from V and 11 bases from J, the gap between germline ends came to 15 bases. As DNA, the CDR3 is TGTGCCAGCAGTCCGTCCGGGACGTACGCTTTCTTT. This encodes CASSPSGTYAFF.

This clonotype showed up just a few times. The V call is TRBV6-1, the J call TRBJ1-2; TRBD1 aligns across 9 bases. J gave up 4 bases and V 6 bases, and 9 bases lay outside the gene matches. This CDR3 region has 15 residues. Germline-derived CDR1 and CDR2 are MNHNS and SASEGT. CDR3 nucleotide sequence: TGTGCCAGCAGCGGGCGGACAGGGGTTTTCTATGGCTACACCTTC. Its translation: CASSGRTGVFYGYTF.

The chain has TRBV20-1 and TRBJ1-4; TRBD1 is a possible D gene (5 bases). V was clipped by 2 bases and J by 3 bases, with 13 bases between them. CDR1 and CDR2 (germline): DFQATT, SNEGSKA (reference sequence). This CDR3 is 15 amino acids long. This CDR3 is CSARPGVIANEKLFF. CDR3 nucleotide sequence: TGCAGTGCTAGACCGGGGGTGATAGCTAATGAAAAACTGTTTTTT.

Many counts were recorded for this clonotype. CDR3 region: CASSSSPWKTSYNEQFF. CDR3 in DNA: TGTGCCAGCAGTTCCTCTCCCTGGAAGACCTCCTACAATGAGCAGTTCTTC. This chain joins TRBV28 and TRBJ2-1; D remains unclear. V was shortened by 4 bases and J by 0 bases, with 16 bases between the two germline ends. Germline CDR1 MDHEN, CDR2 SYDVKM. CDR3 length: 17 residues.